This T cell receptor (beta chain) stems from a study of cytomegalovirus exposure and HLA in healthy donors. Findings of the study overall: Highly shared variants forming one cluster were likely a sequencing artifact.

CDR3 length equals 17 residues. Germline assignment: CDR1 SGDLS and CDR2 YYNGEE. Between the trimmed V and J ends, which lost 1 base and 1 base, there was a span of 16 bases. PCR amplification relied on 60 Vbeta primers (plus 13 Jbeta primers). This table comes from immunoSEQ multiplex PCR, and its TCRdb copy is limited to in-frame clones, with some not included. The sample has roughly 200,000 clones, about 70% seen once. As concerns this clone: The antigen is unknown.

The chain uses TRBV9 and TRBJ2-3; a possible D gene is TRBD2 (6 bases). The TCR comes from a woman in her 30s in good health and CMV-seronegative. The specimen was PBMCs. The CDR3 here is CASSVWPVGGGTDTQYF. The CDR3 DNA follows: TGTGCCAGCAGCGTATGGCCCGTCGGCGGGGGCACAGATACGCAGTATTTT.